This T cell receptor beta chain is from a study of blood T cells in healthy people across ages. Looking at the study overall: Template switching captured about one barcoded beta molecule per two T cells. General study findings and limits: Donors of long life had a larger count of naive CD4+ cells and greater diversity than aged donors.

Sample-barcoded 5' priming and a J-beta primer mix drove a second PCR of roughly 6 to 12 cycles. A 12-random-nucleotide template-switch adaptor tagged each cDNA molecule. In TCRdb, the 5' RACE reads were re-called with MiXCR into one record per CDR3 protein. The table shows roughly 860,000 distinct CDR3 sequences, with around 68% occurring only once. There are a few counts of this clonotype. Antigen: not known. Whenever a sample was processed, at least 7 million PBMCs were isolated. V was clipped by 1 base and J by 2 bases, with 11 bases between them. This CDR3 comprises 15 residues. Per the germline V gene, CDR1 is SGHTA and CDR2 is FQGNSA.

The receptor was isolated from a man aged 30 to 45 in good health. The sample taken for sequencing was blood. The V gene is TRBV7-2, the J gene TRBJ2-5; D is unresolved. CDR3 residues: CASSLGPGGQETQYF. The DNA of the CDR3 is TGTGCCAGCAGCTTAGGGCCAGGCGGACAAGAGACCCAGTACTTC.